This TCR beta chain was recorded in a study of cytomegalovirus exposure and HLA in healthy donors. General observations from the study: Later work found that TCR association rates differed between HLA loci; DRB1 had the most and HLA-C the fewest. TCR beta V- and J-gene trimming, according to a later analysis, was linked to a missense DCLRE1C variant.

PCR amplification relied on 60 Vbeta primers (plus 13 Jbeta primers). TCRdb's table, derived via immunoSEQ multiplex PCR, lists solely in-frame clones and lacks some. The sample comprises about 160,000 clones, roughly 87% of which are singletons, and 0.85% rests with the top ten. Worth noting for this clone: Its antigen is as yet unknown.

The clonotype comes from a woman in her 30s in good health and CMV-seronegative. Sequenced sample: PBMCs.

The CDR3 loop is CASSHRDGSGGSSYEQYF. CDR3 sequence (DNA): TGCGCCAGCAGCCACCGCGATGGGAGCGGGGGGAGCTCCTACGAGCAGTACTTC. V is TRBV4-3 and J is TRBJ2-7; 9 bases are a match to TRBD2. The CDR3 is 18 residues long. Germline CDR1 is LGHNA and CDR2 is YSLEER. J gave up 0 bases and V 3 bases, and 12 bases lay outside the gene matches.